This T cell receptor (beta chain) was identified in a study of blood T cell repertoires in COVID-19. In the study overall: Acute and convalescent COVID-19 specimens originated in the United States, Italy and Spain. The cDNA or gDNA used as material had been derived from T cells, B-cell-depleted T cells, or PBMCs.

The CDR3 consists of 13 residues. The J segment lost 7 bases and the V segment lost 5 bases, leaving 4 bases of the junction unmatched. The germline CDR1 and CDR2 sequences are SGHVS and FNYEAQ. Original handling: Nucleated cell counts were estimated from reference gene primer amplification. Profiling relied on immunoSEQ multiplex PCR, and the TCRdb table lists in-frame clones only, not all of them. V and J calls and clone size are those listed in that table; D and trimming were worked out from the DNA. The profile shows tens of thousands of clones, 79% of them singletons. The J gene is TRBJ1-2, the V gene TRBV7-6; 10 positions agree with TRBD1. The TCR originated in a human donor in a cohort sampled during active COVID-19. Sequenced material: peripheral blood. The CDR3 DNA reads TGTGCCAGCAGCATGGGACAGGGGAGTGGCTACACCTTC. Encoded protein: CASSMGQGSGYTF.